This T cell receptor (beta chain) was identified in a study of blood T cells in healthy people across ages. This CDR3 spans 17 amino acids. Per the germline V gene, CDR1 is SGHRS and CDR2 is YFSETQ. General study results and limits: The authors considered diversity estimates from one million T cells to be underestimates.

Concerning this clonotype itself: What it binds is not known. The germline gene is not matched at one end of the junction; a read error may be the cause.

Then a second PCR, running roughly 7 to 12 cycles, was carried out with a sample-barcoded 5' primer and a J-beta primer mix. TCRdb called the 5' RACE reads again in MiXCR, with one record for every CDR3 protein. The sample yields 800,000 to 900,000 distinct CDR3 sequences, around 68% seen once. Sample: blood. This clonotype was obtained from a man aged 30-40 years in good health. This sequence joins TRBV5-1 and TRBJ2-1; weak D call: TRBD1 (5 bases). The CDR3 DNA is TGCGCCAGCAGCTTGGGGGGTGTTCAGGGCTACTACAAGGAGCAGTTCTTC. Protein: CASSLGGVQGYYKEQFF. The full variable domain, with the rest looked up from reference TRBV5-1 and TRBJ2-1, is KAGVTQTPRYLIKTRGQQVTLSCSPISGHRSVSWYQQTPGQGLQFLFEYFSETQRNKGNFPGRFSGRQFSNSRSEMNVSTLELGDSALYLCASSLGGVQGYYKEQFFGPGTRLTVL.